This T cell receptor (beta chain) appears in the sequencing data of a study of blood T cell repertoires in COVID-19. Overall study: From the United States, Italy and Spain came samples of acute and convalescent COVID-19. From T cells, B-cell-depleted T cells, or PBMCs came the material, which was cDNA or gDNA.

The method was immunoSEQ multiplex PCR; TCRdb's version includes in-frame clones alone and lacks a portion of them. The table has 200,000 to 250,000 clones, 65% to 85% seen once. With 6 bases removed from V and 7 bases from J, the gap between germline ends came to 21 bases. CDR3 length equals 15 residues. The germline gives CDR1 MNHEY, CDR2 SVGAGI. Assignments of participants to cohorts depended upon their own reported clinical history. Before being deemed recovered, Cohort 3 donors had two negative PCRs, clearance, or symptom resolution. This clone was detected a few times. This TCR derives from a woman aged 60-75 years who had recovered from COVID-19. Sample: PBMCs or T cells enriched from blood (not recorded which). The J gene is TRBJ1-1, the V gene TRBV6-5; D gene uncertain. CDR3 in amino acids: CASSAITPEPLEAFF. The CDR3 coding sequence is TGTGCCAGCAGCGCCATAACTCCCGAACCTCTTGAAGCTTTCTTT.